The T cell receptor beta chain under discussion was sequenced for a study of identifying expanded T cells in peripheral blood. Points from the study as a whole: About 1.2 clones differed between technical replicates, versus around 15 and 19 over time. Clone count variance between roughly 2-week samples rose with total template count.

Generated by immunoSEQ multiplex PCR, the TCRdb table keeps only in-frame clones and is missing some. The sample has tens of thousands of clones, 70% to 90% seen once. Germline assignment: CDR1 SNHLY and CDR2 FYNNEI. The CDR3 length is 16 residues. The V end lost 4 bases, the J end lost 3 bases, and 19 bases lay between the germline ends. Remarks on this clone: Its antigen is not identified.

J is TRBJ2-7 and V is TRBV2; D perhaps matches TRBD1 (6 bases). Material for sequencing was blood. This clonotype was obtained from a person aged 18 to 70 in good health. Here the CDR3 DNA reads TGTGCCAGCAGTGCCAATACCCAGACAGGAAGCTACGAGCAGTACTTC. Its protein product is CASSANTQTGSYEQYF.